The 30 T cell receptor beta chains presented below share a single source sample, sequenced in a study of regulatory T cells in long-lasting Graves disease. Time point indicated: persistent/refractory GD, antithyroid drugs over 5 years with positive TRAb. Extracted RNA from PBMCs served as the source of the TCR library. Building the TCR beta libraries relied on iRepertoire HTBI primers, and CDR3 regions underwent Arm-PCR. From the multiplex PCR reads, TCRdb called clonotypes with MiXCR, one entry per CDR3 protein. The profile shows 650,000 to 700,000 distinct CDR3 sequences, 25% to 30% of them singletons. Sample: peripheral blood mononuclear cells (PBMCs), taken when the disease was refractory, from a patient treated with antithyroid drugs. The receptors were sampled from a female donor with Graves disease.

V usage is TRBV30 and J usage is TRBJ1-2; 10 bases match TRBD1. Germline V gives CDR1 GTSNPN, CDR2 SVGIG (reference sequence). The CDR3 is 15 amino acids. V lost 5 bases and J lost 4; bases outside the gene matches: 10. CDR3 coding DNA: TGTGCCTGGCGTCAAGGACAGGGGGGAATCTATGGCTACACCTTC. Its translation is CAWRQGQGGIYGYTF.

The J gene is TRBJ1-5, the V gene TRBV6-2 or TRBV6-3; D unresolved. CDR3 length: 15 amino acids. Germline V lookup: CDR1 MNHEY, CDR2 SVGEGT. V was pared by 2 bases and J by 9 bases, with 17 bases between. CDR3 sequence (DNA): TGTGCCAGCAGTTACACCGACCGCCCCGGTTCGCCCCAGCATTTT. Amino acids: CASSYTDRPGSPQHF.

The gene calls are TRBV19 and TRBJ2-6; D is unresolved. Germline loops: CDR1 LNHDA, CDR2 SQIVND (reference sequence). This CDR3 has 15 residues. V gave up 3 bases and J gave up 0 bases, with 6 bases separating them. The CDR3, as DNA: TGTGCCAGTAGTATTCCTAGCTCTGGGGCCAACGTCCTGACTTTC. Translation gives CASSIPSSGANVLTF.

This clonotype was seen a handful of times. The V and J genes are TRBV6-4 and TRBJ1-1; a weak D match, TRBD1 (6 bases). Germline CDR1 reads MRHNA; CDR2 reads SNTAGT. With 4 bases removed from V and 5 bases from J, the gap between germline ends came to 20 bases. This CDR3 comprises 16 residues. The chain's CDR3 is CASSAIAGGGVTEAFF. DNA for the CDR3: TGTGCCAGCAGTGCCATAGCCGGAGGGGGGGTTACTGAAGCTTTCTTT.

The rearrangement uses TRBV28 and TRBJ2-7, with D possibly being TRBD1 (7 bases). Trimming pared 4 bases from V and 2 bases from J, leaving 12 bases between. CDR3 length: 14 amino acids. The germline gives CDR1 MDHEN, CDR2 SYDVKM. CDR3 residues: CASSYPGGPYEQYF. DNA of the CDR3: TGTGCCAGCAGTTACCCAGGGGGGCCCTACGAGCAGTACTTC.

This clonotype was detected a few times. V is TRBV7-9 and J is TRBJ1-2; D call uncertain. This CDR3 has 13 residues. Trimming stripped 8 bases from V and 4 bases from J, with 14 bases between. CDR1 and CDR2 (germline): SEHNR, FQNEAQ (reference sequence). CDR3 protein: CASGAEGSYGYTF. The CDR3 nucleotides are TGTGCCAGCGGAGCCGAAGGGAGCTATGGCTACACCTTC. The variable domain in full, completed from reference TRBV7-9 and TRBJ1-2, reads DTGVSQNPRHKITKRGQNVTFRCDPISEHNRLYWYRQTLGQGPEFLTYFQNEAQLEKSRLLSDRFSAERPKGSFSTLEIQRTEQGDSAMYLCASGAEGSYGYTFGSGTRLTVV.

V gene TRBV25-1 combines with J gene TRBJ2-2; D remains unclear. Trimming pared 7 bases from V and 6 bases from J, leaving 6 bases between. Germline CDR1 reads MGHDK; CDR2 reads SYGVNS. This CDR3 comprises 11 residues. CDR3 sequence reads: CASTGSGELFF. DNA for the CDR3: TGTGCCAGCACTGGTTCCGGGGAGCTGTTTTTT.

The chain links TRBV6-1 to TRBJ1-2; D not resolved. The CDR3 covers 14 residues. Germline lookup yields CDR1 MNHNS and CDR2 SASEGT. The V end was cut by 7 bases, the J end by 2 bases, with 14 bases between. CDR3 loop: CASNFDIRNYGYTF. The CDR3 DNA reads TGTGCCAGCAATTTCGACATCCGGAACTATGGCTACACCTTC.

As regards this clonotype: A read error may account for a junction end that differs from germline. The CDR3 here is CAGSTRQGEAFF. CDR3 sequence (DNA): TGTGCCGGCAGTACACGACAGGGGGAAGCTTTCTTT. The chain couples TRBV6-2 or TRBV6-3 to TRBJ1-1, with 8 bases identical to TRBD1. Per germline, CDR1 MNHEY and CDR2 SVGEGT. CDR3 length equals 12 residues.

This clonotype was seen a few times. V usage is TRBV2 and J usage is TRBJ2-7; TRBD2 matches at 7 bases. CDR1 SNHLY and CDR2 FYNNEI come from the germline V gene. There are 14 residues in the CDR3. V lost 6 bases and J lost 3; bases outside the gene matches: 8. Here the CDR3 DNA reads TGTGCCAGCAGGGACCCGGGGGGAGGCTACGAGCAGTACTTC. It is translated as CASRDPGGGYEQYF. Using reference TRBV2 and TRBJ2-7 for the parts outside the CDR3, the full variable domain is EPEVTQTPSHQVTQMGQEVILRCVPISNHLYFYWYRQILGQKVEFLVSFYNNEISEKSEIFDDQFSVERPDGSNFTLKIRSTKLEDSAMYFCASRDPGGGYEQYFGPGTRLTVT.

The chain carries TRBV12-5 and TRBJ2-4; 8 nucleotides agree with TRBD1. V lost 2 bases, J lost 1 base, and 7 bases stayed unmatched. This CDR3 has 17 amino acids. Looked up from germline, CDR1 is LGHNT and CDR2 is FRNRAP. Here the CDR3 DNA reads TGTGCTAGTGGTTTGCCAGGGGGCCCCCAGGCCAAAAACATTCAGTACTTC. Protein sequence: CASGLPGGPQAKNIQYF.

The J gene is TRBJ2-7, the V gene TRBV2; TRBD2 matches 8 bases. The CDR3 loop spans 15 amino acids. V lost 5 bases, J lost 3 bases, and 9 bases stayed unmatched. CDR1 is SNHLY and CDR2 is FYNNEI in the germline V gene. CDR3 loop: CASSYRTGGIYEQYF. In nucleotides, the CDR3 is TGTGCCAGCAGTTACCGGACGGGGGGGATCTACGAGCAGTACTTC.

The genes are TRBV9 and TRBJ2-7; D is undetermined. CDR1 and CDR2 (germline): SGDLS, YYNGEE. Between the trimmed V and J ends, which lost 0 bases and 7 bases, there was a span of 11 bases. This CDR3 region has 13 residues. CDR3 bases: TGTGCCAGCAGCGTAGACGGTTTTGGGGAGCAGTACTTC. As protein: CASSVDGFGEQYF.

This chain uses TRBV9 with TRBJ1-4; no clear D. Germline loops: CDR1 SGDLS, CDR2 YYNGEE. V lost 0 bases and J 6 bases, leaving 12 bases between the germline ends. This CDR3 contains 15 residues. The CDR3 nucleotides read TGTGCCAGCAGCGTAGCAGTGGGTGCTCATGAAAAACTGTTTTTT. This translates into CASSVAVGAHEKLFF.

This clonotype was seen more than once but under ten times. J is TRBJ1-5 and V is TRBV20-1, with D unresolved. The germline gives CDR1 DFQATT, CDR2 SNEGSKA (reference sequence). The CDR3 loop spans 12 amino acids. The germline V and J ends were trimmed by 6 bases and 2 bases, with 8 bases remaining between them. The CDR3 sequence is CSADRGNQPQHF. Written as DNA, the CDR3 is TGCAGTGCCGATCGAGGCAATCAGCCCCAGCATTTT.

There are a few counts of this clonotype. V and J are TRBV5-1 and TRBJ2-2, with D tentatively TRBD1 or TRBD2 (5 bases each). The CDR3 has 14 amino acids. Looked up from germline, CDR1 is SGHRS and CDR2 is YFSETQ. Trimming took 0 bases from V and 6 from J, leaving 9 bases between them. The CDR3 bases are TGCGCCAGCAGCTTGGAGAGGGGATCCGGGGAGCTGTTTTTT. As protein: CASSLERGSGELFF.

V gene TRBV7-9 combines with J gene TRBJ1-2, with 7 bases fitting TRBD1. There are 13 residues in the CDR3. Germline lookup yields CDR1 SEHNR and CDR2 FQNEAQ (reference sequence). V shed 6 bases, J shed 4 bases, and the junction held 5 bases outside the gene matches. The CDR3 DNA reads TGTGCCAGCAGAGCAAGGACAGGCTATGGCTACACCTTC. Residues: CASRARTGYGYTF.

This chain joins TRBV20-1 and TRBJ1-4; no clear D. The germline V gene encodes CDR1 DFQATT and CDR2 SNEGSKA (reference sequence). Trimming pared 6 bases from V and 0 bases from J, leaving 11 bases between. This CDR3 contains 14 residues. CDR3 DNA: TGCAGTGCCGCCAAGATTGCAACTAATGAAAAACTGTTTTTT. Translation gives CSAAKIATNEKLFF.

In its sample, this clonotype was seen a few times. This rearrangement joins TRBV19 to TRBJ1-1; tentative D call: TRBD1 (5 bases). The CDR3 is made up of 15 amino acids. Germline CDR1 and CDR2: LNHDA and SQIVND (reference sequence). Trimming removed 4 bases from V and 4 bases from J, with 16 bases in between. CDR3 in amino acids: CASSNHRDLGTEAFF. Written as DNA, the CDR3 is TGTGCCAGTAGTAACCACCGGGACTTAGGCACTGAAGCTTTCTTT.

This clonotype was seen many times. The chain uses TRBV20-1 and TRBJ2-7; TRBD2 matches 7 bases. J was trimmed by 7 bases and V by 5 bases; bases with no gene match: 5. The germline V gene has CDR1 DFQATT and CDR2 SNEGSKA (reference sequence). This CDR3 contains 11 residues. The CDR3 loop is CSALLAREQYF. CDR3 bases: TGCAGTGCTTTACTAGCGAGAGAGCAGTACTTC.

This clonotype showed up many times. The V and J genes are TRBV27 and TRBJ1-1; D is unclear. V gave up 4 bases and J gave up 7 bases, with 16 bases separating them. CDR3 size: 14 residues. Germline values: CDR1 MNHEY, CDR2 SMNVEV (reference sequence). The CDR3 sequence: CASSSPDGAFEAFF. The DNA of the CDR3 is TGTGCCAGCAGTTCGCCGGACGGAGCCTTTGAAGCTTTCTTT.

This chain links TRBV19 with TRBJ2-7; 9 bases fit TRBD1. J lost 0 bases, V lost 3 bases, and 6 bases had no gene match. The germline CDR1 and CDR2 sequences are LNHDA and SQIVND (reference sequence). There are 16 residues in the CDR3. The CDR3 protein is CASSIAGTGSSYEQYF. The CDR3 DNA reads as TGTGCCAGTAGTATCGCCGGGACAGGGAGCTCCTACGAGCAGTACTTC.

A few counts support this clonotype. The chain is built from TRBV28 and TRBJ1-1; 8 bases agree with TRBD1. This CDR3 has 15 amino acids. V gave up 7 bases and J gave up 4 bases; unmatched junction bases: 11. Germline CDR1 and CDR2: MDHEN and SYDVKM. CDR3 loop: CASKRDRPAGTEAFF. CDR3 bases: TGTGCCAGCAAAAGGGACAGGCCCGCGGGCACTGAAGCTTTCTTT.

In nucleotides, the CDR3 is TGTGCCAGCAGCACCCCCCGGGACAAGCTAATGAACACTGAAGCTTTCTTT. Amino acid sequence: CASSTPRDKLMNTEAFF. J is TRBJ1-1 and V is TRBV9; D is possibly TRBD1 (6 bases). Trimming removed 4 bases at V and 0 bases at J, with 19 bases between. The CDR3 consists of 17 residues. Germline V gene data show CDR1 as SGDLS and CDR2 as YYNGEE.

The table lists this clonotype with a few counts. The rearrangement uses TRBV27 and TRBJ1-2; 7 positions match TRBD1. The CDR3 loop spans 16 amino acids. The junction had 9 bases not matched to a gene; V was cut back by 5 bases and J by 0 bases. Germline V gives CDR1 MNHEY, CDR2 SMNVEV (reference sequence). CDR3 sequence: CASSQTGQASNYGYTF. CDR3 nucleotides: TGTGCCAGCAGTCAAACAGGACAGGCATCTAACTATGGCTACACCTTC.

This rearrangement joins TRBV30 to TRBJ1-5; no definite D call. The V end was cut by 4 bases, the J end by 2 bases, with 6 bases between. Germline V gene sequence: CDR1 GTSNPN, CDR2 SVGIG (reference sequence). The CDR3 has 12 residues. In DNA form, the CDR3 reads TGTGCCTGGACGGCAGGCAATCAGCCCCAGCATTTT. It specifies CAWTAGNQPQHF.

The V and J genes are TRBV24-1 and TRBJ2-5, with TRBD1 identical over 10 bases. Germline-derived CDR1 and CDR2 are KGHDR and SFDVKD. Losses at the gene ends were 1 base for V and 3 bases for J; bases not matched to a gene: 4. The CDR3 consists of 16 residues. The CDR3 reads CATSDFRQGAKETQYF. The CDR3 coding sequence is TGTGCCACCAGTGATTTCCGACAGGGGGCCAAAGAGACCCAGTACTTC.

This clonotype came up a few times. The gene calls are TRBV12-3 or TRBV12-4 and TRBJ1-1; D is possibly TRBD1 (6 bases). This CDR3 has 14 residues. The V end lost 6 bases, the J end lost 0 bases, and 11 bases lay between the germline ends. In DNA form, the CDR3 reads TGTGCCAGCAGGGAAACAGGGTTGAACACTGAAGCTTTCTTT. Its translation: CASRETGLNTEAFF.

This chain uses TRBV2 with TRBJ2-7; maybe TRBD2 (7 bases). The V gene's germline CDR1 is SNHLY and CDR2 FYNNEI. The CDR3 covers 19 residues. V was cut by 8 bases and J by 6 bases, with 35 bases left in between. The CDR3 DNA sequence: TGTGCCAGCGGCGAGGGGGGAGGGATACGTAATTATGCGATACGCGAGCAGTACTTC. Translation: CASGEGGGIRNYAIREQYF.

V is TRBV18 and J is TRBJ1-1; D ambiguous. The V end lost 6 bases, the J end lost 1 base, and 12 bases lay between the germline ends. The CDR3 runs 14 residues. Germline values: CDR1 KGHSH, CDR2 LQKENI. DNA for the CDR3: TGTGCCAGCTCCCCCGCGGGGAAGAACACTGAAGCTTTCTTT. It is translated as CASSPAGKNTEAFF.